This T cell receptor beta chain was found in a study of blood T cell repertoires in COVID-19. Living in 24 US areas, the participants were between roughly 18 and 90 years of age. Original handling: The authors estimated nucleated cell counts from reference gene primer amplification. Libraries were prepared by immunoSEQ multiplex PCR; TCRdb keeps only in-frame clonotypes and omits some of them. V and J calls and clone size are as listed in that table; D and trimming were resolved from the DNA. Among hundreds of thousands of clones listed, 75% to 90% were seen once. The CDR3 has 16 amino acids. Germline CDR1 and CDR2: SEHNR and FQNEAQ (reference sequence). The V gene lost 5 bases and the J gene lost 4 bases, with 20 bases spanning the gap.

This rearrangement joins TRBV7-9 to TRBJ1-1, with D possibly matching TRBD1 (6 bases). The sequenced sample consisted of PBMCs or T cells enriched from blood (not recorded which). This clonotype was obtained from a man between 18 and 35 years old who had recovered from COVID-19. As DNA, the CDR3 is TGTGCCAGCAGCACGAACAGGGAGGGTACGGCCACTGAAGCTTTCTTT. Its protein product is CASSTNREGTATEAFF.